Listed below are T cell receptor beta chains from one sample, sequenced in a study of OX40 agonist ivuxolimab in advanced cancers. Libraries were prepared by immunoSEQ multiplex PCR; TCRdb keeps only in-frame clonotypes and omits some of them. Among approximately 69,000 clones listed, around four fifths were seen once. The material was CD4+ or CD8+ T cells sorted from blood, obtained in a trial of the OX40 agonist ivuxolimab. Every receptor here comes from an adult with an advanced solid tumor such as melanoma, head and neck, liver or kidney cancer. Both conserved end residues are part of each CDR3. D genes are given only for firm matches. Not all rows give a size; the values are once, few, many and, for expanded clones, a class.

NA,TRBJ2-5,18,TRBV11-2,TRBD2,TGTGCCAGCAGCTTATACTCGGTGGGGGGACTAGCGGGAGTGACCCAGTACTTC,CASSLYSVGGLAGVTQYF
NA,TRBJ2-7,15,TRBV6-6,NA,TGTGCCAGCAGCGACTATGGGGGTTCTTCCGACGAGCAGTACTTC,CASSDYGGSSDEQYF
NA,TRBJ2-6,18,TRBV21-1,NA,TGTGCCAGCAGCAAAGTTCCCGGGACGGGATCCGGGGCCAACGTCCTGACTTTC,CASSKVPGTGSGANVLTF
NA,TRBJ2-3,14,TRBV7-3,NA,TGTGCCAGCAGCTTAATGGCACGACAGAATACGCAGTATTTT,CASSLMARQNTQYF
NA,TRBJ1-5,15,TRBV28,NA,TGTGCCAGCAGTTCGCGCTCACAGGGCGTCGGGCCCCAGCATTTT,CASSSRSQGVGPQHF
NA,TRBJ1-2,11,TRBV6-6,NA,TGTGCCAGCTCTCCTCGCTATGGCTACACCTTC,CASSPRYGYTF
NA,TRBJ1-6,13,TRBV25-1,NA,TGTGCCAGCAAACCGGGACTTCAAACACCCCTCCACTTT,CASKPGLQTPLHF
few,TRBJ1-5,14,TRBV5-5,NA,TGTGCCAGCCGGCCAGGGGTCGGGAATCAGCCCCAGCATTTT,CASRPGVGNQPQHF
NA,TRBJ2-5,15,TRBV5-1,TRBD1,TGCGCCAGCAGCTTGGCCGGGACAGGGAGCGAGACCCAGTACTTC,CASSLAGTGSETQYF
NA,TRBJ1-1,14,TRBV6-5,NA,TGTGCCAGCAGTTATTGGAAGGGGGACACTGAAGCTTTCTTT,CASSYWKGDTEAFF
NA,TRBJ1-1,15,TRBV6-1,NA,TGTGCCAGCAGTGGATTTACAGGGCCAGGGACTGAAGCTTTCTTT,CASSGFTGPGTEAFF
NA,TRBJ2-2,19,TRBV2,TRBD2,TGTGCCAGCTCCTGGCCTATATCTAGCGGGAGCCCAAACACCGGGGAGCTGTTTTTT,CASSWPISSGSPNTGELFF
NA,TRBJ2-1,17,TRBV9,TRBD2,TGTGCCAGCAGCGTAGCTAGACTAGCGGGGGGAATGGAGGAGCAGTTCTTC,CASSVARLAGGMEEQFF
few,TRBJ2-3,14,TRBV7-8,NA,TGTGCCAGCAGCTTACATTCGAGCACAGATACGCAGTATTTT,CASSLHSSTDTQYF
once,TRBJ2-2,11,TRBV20-1,NA,TGCAGTGCTAGATTAACCGGGGAGCTGTTTTTT,CSARLTGELFF
NA,TRBJ2-5,12,TRBV30,NA,TGTGCCTCAGAAAGTGAGAGGGAGACCCAGTACTTC,CASESERETQYF
once,TRBJ1-2,18,TRBV2,NA,TGTGCCAGCAGCGCCCTTTGGGGAAGGGGGAACTCGAACTATGGCTACACCTTC,CASSALWGRGNSNYGYTF
few,TRBJ2-5,14,TRBV2,NA,TGTGCCAGCAGTGTCGAGGTATTCCAAGAGACCCAGTACTTC,CASSVEVFQETQYF
NA,TRBJ2-5,13,TRBV7-2,NA,TGTGCCAGCAGCCCACCCTCCCAAGAGACCCAGTACTTC,CASSPPSQETQYF
NA,TRBJ2-7,16,TRBV4-2,NA,TGTGCCAGCAGCCGCGGACCCGAGGGGGGCCAGAACGAGCAGTACTTC,CASSRGPEGGQNEQYF
NA,TRBJ1-1,15,TRBV28,NA,TGTGCCAGCTTCGATTATCGCAGCATGTTGGCTGAAGCTTTCTTT,CASFDYRSMLAEAFF
NA,TRBJ1-1,9,TRBV20-1,NA,TGCAGTGCTAGAGAGGAAGCTTTCTTT,CSAREEAFF
NA,TRBJ1-6,16,TRBV2,TRBD1,TGTGCCAGCAGTTCCCGGGACAGGGGGCTTGGTTCACCCCTCCACTTT,CASSSRDRGLGSPLHF
NA,TRBJ2-1,14,TRBV6-6,NA,TGTGCCAGCGTCGAGGGAAATCCCACCGATGAGCAGTTCTTC,CASVEGNPTDEQFF
NA,TRBJ1-5,13,TRBV7-2,NA,TGTGCCAGCAACCGGACACCAGACGGGCCCCAGCATTTT,CASNRTPDGPQHF
NA,TRBJ2-1,16,TRBV4-3,TRBD2,TGCGCCAGCAGCCACGGAGCGGGAGGGGCCTACAATGAGCAGTTCTTC,CASSHGAGGAYNEQFF
NA,TRBJ2-7,13,TRBV6-5,NA,TGTGCCAGCAACGGCGACAGGACCTACGAGCAGTACTTC,CASNGDRTYEQYF
NA,TRBJ2-3,15,TRBV5-1,NA,TGCGCCAGCTCCACAGCCCGGGGTGGCACAGATACGCAGTATTTT,CASSTARGGTDTQYF
NA,TRBJ1-5,14,TRBV2,NA,TGTGCCAGCAGTGATCGGGTGAGCAATCAGCCCCAGCATTTT,CASSDRVSNQPQHF
few,TRBJ1-5,15,TRBV27,NA,TGTGCCAGCAGTTCACGCACAGGTAGCAATCAGCCCCAGCATTTT,CASSSRTGSNQPQHF
NA,TRBJ1-2,15,TRBV7-8,TRBD1,TGTGCCAGCAGCGGCGGACAGGGGGGTTTCTATGGCTACACCTTC,CASSGGQGGFYGYTF
few,TRBJ1-5,12,TRBV7-9,NA,TGTGCCAGCAGCTTAGACGCCGGCCACCAGCATTTT,CASSLDAGHQHF
NA,TRBJ2-1,13,TRBV9,NA,TGTGCCAGCAGCCCGTCCTCGGGGATCGAGCAGTTCTTC,CASSPSSGIEQFF
NA,TRBJ1-1,13,TRBV18,NA,TGTGCCAGCTCACCACAAGCGAACACTGAAGCTTTCTTT,CASSPQANTEAFF
once,TRBJ1-2,12,TRBV19,NA,TGTGCCAGTAGTCCCGCGGGCTATGGCTACACCTTC,CASSPAGYGYTF
once,TRBJ2-7,16,TRBV5-1,NA,TGCGCCAGCAGCCCCGTTGGGGGGTGGGGGTCCTACGAGCAGTACTTC,CASSPVGGWGSYEQYF
NA,TRBJ2-2,14,TRBV7-7,NA,TGTGCTAGCAGCTTAAATACAGGGCCCGGGGAGCTGTTTTTT,CASSLNTGPGELFF
once,TRBJ2-1,15,TRBV11-2,TRBD1,TGTGCCAGCAGCTTAGACGCAGGGGGCAGGAATGAGCAGTTCTTC,CASSLDAGGRNEQFF
NA,TRBJ2-5,12,TRBV29-1,NA,TGCAGCGTTGAAGAACCAGGAAAGACCCAGTACTTC,CSVEEPGKTQYF
NA,TRBJ1-3,14,TRBV28,TRBD1,TGTGCCAGCAGTTCGACAGGGGTAGGAAACACCATATATTTT,CASSSTGVGNTIYF
NA,TRBJ2-7,13,TRBV5-8,NA,TGTGCCAGCAGCTTGGCCTACCCCTACGAGCAGTACTTC,CASSLAYPYEQYF
few,TRBJ1-1,15,TRBV7-9,TRBD1,TGTGCCAGCAGCCCGGGGACAGGGGGTAAGACTGAAGCTTTCTTT,CASSPGTGGKTEAFF
NA,TRBJ1-2,19,TRBV21-1,NA,TGTGCCAGCAGCAAAGCTATGTCCCGATCTGGGGGACAGGGGGCTGGCTACACCTTC,CASSKAMSRSGGQGAGYTF
few,TRBJ2-7,15,TRBV11-2,TRBD1,TGTGCCAGCAGCTTAGCGGACAGGCCGACCTACGAGCAGTACTTC,CASSLADRPTYEQYF
NA,TRBJ2-4,14,TRBV28,NA,TGTGCCAGCAGTTATCTGGGGGCGGGAGACATTCAGTACTTC,CASSYLGAGDIQYF
NA,TRBJ2-3,15,TRBV12-5,TRBD1,TGTGCTAGTGGTCTGGGACAGGGGGCCCCAGATACGCAGTATTTT,CASGLGQGAPDTQYF
NA,TRBJ1-5,15,TRBV13,NA,TGTGCCAGCAGCTTAGGCGGATCATTCACAGATACGCAGCATTTT,CASSLGGSFTDTQHF
NA,TRBJ2-1,12,TRBV28,NA,TGTGCCAGCAGTTTGTCAGGGAGTGAGCAGTTCTTC,CASSLSGSEQFF
NA,TRBJ1-2,12,TRBV7-9,NA,TGTGCCAGCACCGCCAGGGGCTATGGCTACACCTTC,CASTARGYGYTF
NA,TRBJ2-7,17,TRBV19,TRBD2,TGTGCCAGTTGCCGAGAGGGGAGCGGGAGCGGTTCCTACGAGCAGTACTTC,CASCREGSGSGSYEQYF
NA,TRBJ2-3,15,TRBV4-3,NA,TGCGCCAGCAGCCAAGTTTATGGAGAACCTGATACGCAGTATTTT,CASSQVYGEPDTQYF
NA,TRBJ2-5,13,TRBV30,NA,TGTGCCTGGAGTGTAAGACTGCGAGAGACCCAGTACTTC,CAWSVRLRETQYF
NA,TRBJ2-7,13,TRBV27,NA,TGTGCCAGCAGTTTCGGGTTGAACTACGAGCAGTACTTC,CASSFGLNYEQYF
NA,TRBJ2-7,16,TRBV6-5,NA,TGTGCCAGCAGTTACTCGACTGCAGGGAACTCCTACGAGCAGTACTTC,CASSYSTAGNSYEQYF
NA,TRBJ1-4,17,TRBV7-2,NA,TGTGCCAGCAGCCCAGGGCCATTTTGGCCGGGTAATGAAAAACTGTTTTTT,CASSPGPFWPGNEKLFF
NA,TRBJ1-2,14,TRBV5-4,NA,TGTGCCAGCAGCTTGGACGAGGGGCCCTATGGCTACACCTTC,CASSLDEGPYGYTF
NA,TRBJ2-5,13,TRBV6-5,NA,TGTGCCAGCAGTTACAGACTGGCTGAGACCCAGTACTTC,CASSYRLAETQYF
few,TRBJ2-1,16,TRBV4-1,NA,TGCGCCAGCAGCCACGAAGCGGCTGACTCCTACAATGAGCAGTTCTTC,CASSHEAADSYNEQFF
NA,TRBJ2-1,17,TRBV28,NA,TGTGCCAGCAGCCATCTACGGCTAGGGTGGGGGGCCAATGAGCAGTTCTTC,CASSHLRLGWGANEQFF